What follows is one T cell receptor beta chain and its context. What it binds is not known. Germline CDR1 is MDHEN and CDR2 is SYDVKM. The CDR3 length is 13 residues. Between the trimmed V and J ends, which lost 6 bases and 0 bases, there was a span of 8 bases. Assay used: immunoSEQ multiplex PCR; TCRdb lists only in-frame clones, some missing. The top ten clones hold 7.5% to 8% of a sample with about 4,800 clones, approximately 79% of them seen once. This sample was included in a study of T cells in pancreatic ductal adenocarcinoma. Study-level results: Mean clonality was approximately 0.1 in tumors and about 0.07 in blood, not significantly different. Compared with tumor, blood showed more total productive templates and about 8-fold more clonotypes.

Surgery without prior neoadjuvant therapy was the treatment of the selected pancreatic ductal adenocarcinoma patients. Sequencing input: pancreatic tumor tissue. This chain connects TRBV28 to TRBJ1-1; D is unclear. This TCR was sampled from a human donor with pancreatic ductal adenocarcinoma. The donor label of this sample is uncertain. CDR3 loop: CASSGRMNTEAFF. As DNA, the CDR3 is TGTGCCAGCAGCGGACGTATGAACACTGAAGCTTTCTTT.